In this sample, the clone carrying this T cell receptor beta chain turned up a few times. What it binds is not known. The sample is drawn from a study of T cell repertoires in cytomegalovirus infection. Study details: CMV infection and matching HLA type were both indicated by public TCR beta signatures.

TCRdb re-derived calls from the reads in MiXCR, one entry per CDR3 protein. Among some 110,000 distinct CDR3 sequences listed, over 9.5% were seen once. The CDR3 runs 15 residues. V dropped 3 bases and J dropped 9; count of bases not matched to a gene: 9. Looked up from germline, CDR1 is DFQATT and CDR2 is SNEGSKA (reference sequence). Whole-study findings and limits: HLA-C-restricted CMV-specific TCR beta clonotypes were dominant in the ex vivo response.

Source material: PBMCs, sequenced either directly or after in vitro stimulation (not recorded which). The clonotype originates from a human donor in good health (CMV status not recorded). Some clones in this sample may be carry-over from other donors' samples. The V gene is TRBV20-1, the J gene TRBJ2-1; the match to TRBD2 covers 12 bases. The CDR3 protein is CSARRTSGIRGEQFF. As DNA, the CDR3 is TGCAGTGCTAGGAGGACTAGCGGGATACGGGGTGAGCAGTTCTTC.